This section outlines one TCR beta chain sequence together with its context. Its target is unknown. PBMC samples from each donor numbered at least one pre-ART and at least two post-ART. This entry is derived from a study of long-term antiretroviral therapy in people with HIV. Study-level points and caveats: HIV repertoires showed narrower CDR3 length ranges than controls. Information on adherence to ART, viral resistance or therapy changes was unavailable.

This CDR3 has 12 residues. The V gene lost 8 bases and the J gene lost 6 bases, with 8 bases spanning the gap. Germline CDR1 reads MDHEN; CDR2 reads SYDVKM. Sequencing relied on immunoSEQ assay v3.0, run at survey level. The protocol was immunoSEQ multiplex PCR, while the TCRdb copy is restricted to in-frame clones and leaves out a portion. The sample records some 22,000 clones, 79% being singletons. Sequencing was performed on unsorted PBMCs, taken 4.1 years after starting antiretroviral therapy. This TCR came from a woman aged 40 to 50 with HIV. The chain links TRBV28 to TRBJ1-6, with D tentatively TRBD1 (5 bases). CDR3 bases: TGTGCCAGCGGGGACGTTAATTCACCCCTCCACTTT. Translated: CASGDVNSPLHF.